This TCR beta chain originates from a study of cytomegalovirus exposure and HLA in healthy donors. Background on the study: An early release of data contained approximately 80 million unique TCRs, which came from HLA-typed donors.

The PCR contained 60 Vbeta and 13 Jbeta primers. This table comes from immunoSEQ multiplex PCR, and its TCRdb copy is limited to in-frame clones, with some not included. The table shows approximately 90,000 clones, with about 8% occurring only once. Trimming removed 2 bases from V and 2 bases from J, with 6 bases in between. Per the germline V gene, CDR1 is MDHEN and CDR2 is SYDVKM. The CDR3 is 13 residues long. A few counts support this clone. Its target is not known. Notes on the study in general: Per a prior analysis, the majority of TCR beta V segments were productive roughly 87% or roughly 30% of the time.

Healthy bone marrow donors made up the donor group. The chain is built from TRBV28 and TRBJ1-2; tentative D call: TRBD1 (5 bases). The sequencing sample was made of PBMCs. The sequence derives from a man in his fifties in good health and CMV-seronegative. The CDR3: CASSLRGNYGYTF. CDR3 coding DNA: TGTGCCAGCAGTTTAAGGGGAAACTATGGCTACACCTTC.